A selection of T cell receptor beta chains follows, all from one sample in a study of post-analysis software for immune sequencing data. Each CDR3 protein gets one entry after TCRdb re-called the PCR reads with MiXCR. The sample contains hundreds of thousands of distinct CDR3 sequences, around 40% of which appear only once. The specimen sequenced was blood. These receptors came from a girl between 5 and 17 years old with multiple sclerosis. CDR3s include the opening cysteine and the closing phenylalanine or tryptophan. D genes are given only for firm matches. Expanded clones get a size class; other rows say once, few or many, or leave the size out.

d_gene	abundance	len	v_gene	j_gene	CDR3aa	CDR3nt
TRBD1	NA	17	TRBV6-1	TRBJ1-4	CASRSPAWQGAREKRFF	TGTGCCAGCAGGTCCCCCGCCTGGCAGGGGGCCCGAGAAAAACGGTTTTTT
NA	many	12	TRBV20-1	TRBJ2-7	CSASRGFYEQYF	TGCAGTGCTAGTCGTGGATTCTACGAGCAGTACTTC
TRBD2	NA	15	TRBV29-1	TRBJ2-1	CSVGKRLAGGNEQFF	TGCAGCGTTGGCAAAAGACTAGCGGGGGGCAATGAGCAGTTCTTC
NA	NA	13	TRBV7-2	TRBJ1-5	CASSQRPGRPQHF	TGTGCCAGCAGCCAACGGCCCGGTCGGCCCCAGCATTTT
NA	NA	13	TRBV29-1	TRBJ1-1	CSVEGDMNTEAFF	TGCAGCGTTGAAGGAGACATGAACACTGAAGCTTTCTTT
TRBD2	NA	13	TRBV20-1	TRBJ2-1	CSARALREGEQFF	TGCAGTGCTAGAGCCCTGCGGGAGGGCGAGCAGTTCTTC
NA	few	15	TRBV7-9	TRBJ2-7	CASSLNGVKTYEQYF	TGTGCCAGCAGCTTAAACGGAGTGAAGACCTACGAGCAGTACTTC
NA	NA	15	TRBV15	TRBJ1-1	CATSTRYGQNTEAFF	TGTGCCACCAGCACTCGCTATGGGCAGAACACTGAAGCTTTCTTT
TRBD1	NA	14	TRBV30	TRBJ2-6	CAYNRGSGANVLTF	TGTGCCTATAACAGGGGCTCTGGGGCCAACGTCCTGACTTTC
TRBD2	NA	16	TRBV7-6	TRBJ2-1	CASSLFGAGSYNEQFF	TGTGCCAGCAGCTTATTTGGAGCGGGATCCTACAATGAGCAGTTCTTC
NA	NA	14	TRBV6-6	TRBJ1-2	CASSYGQLDDGYTF	TGTGCCAGCAGTTACGGGCAGCTCGACGATGGCTACACCTTC
TRBD2	few	17	TRBV5-1	TRBJ2-1	CASSPGTSGRGNNEQFF	TGCGCCAGCAGCCCTGGGACTAGCGGGAGGGGAAACAATGAGCAGTTCTTC
NA	once	12	TRBV25-1	TRBJ2-1	CASRPPDNEQFF	TGTGCCAGCAGGCCCCCTGACAATGAGCAGTTCTTC
TRBD2	few	14	TRBV7-2	TRBJ2-1	CASSLALAGFEQFF	TGTGCCAGCAGCTTAGCCCTAGCGGGATTTGAGCAGTTCTTC
NA	NA	15	TRBV7-2	TRBJ2-7	CASSLEAGFYYEQYF	TGTGCCAGCAGCTTAGAGGCCGGATTCTACTACGAGCAGTACTTC
NA	NA	16	TRBV9	TRBJ2-5	CASSVDGGSSGETQYF	TGTGCCAGCAGCGTAGACGGGGGAAGTAGTGGAGAGACCCAGTACTTC
TRBD2	NA	16	TRBV12-3/TRBV12-4	TRBJ2-5	CASRAASGRAGETQYF	TGTGCCAGCAGAGCCGCTAGCGGGAGGGCCGGGGAGACTCAGTACTTC
NA	few	13	TRBV7-2	TRBJ2-1	CASSLGTYNEQFF	TGTGCCAGCAGCTTGGGGACCTACAATGAGCAGTTCTTC
NA	few	14	TRBV7-9	TRBJ2-7	CASSIRQIPYEQYF	TGTGCCAGCAGCATAAGGCAGATACCCTACGAGCAGTACTTC
NA	NA	13	TRBV20-1	TRBJ2-1	CSASGRTYNEQFF	TGCAGTGCTAGCGGAAGGACCTACAATGAGCAGTTCTTC
NA	NA	13	TRBV7-2	TRBJ2-7	CASSLFYSYEQYF	TGTGCCAGCAGCTTGTTTTATTCCTACGAGCAGTACTTC
TRBD1	NA	13	TRBV9	TRBJ2-7	CASSGRGQDEQYF	TGTGCCAGCAGCGGAAGGGGACAGGACGAGCAGTACTTC
TRBD1	few	15	TRBV3-1	TRBJ2-7	CASSHPGTDSYEQYF	TGTGCCAGCAGCCACCCTGGGACAGATTCCTACGAGCAGTACTTC
NA	NA	13	TRBV11-2	TRBJ2-7	CVSSLARGGEQYF	TGTGTCAGCAGCTTAGCCAGGGGCGGCGAGCAGTACTTC
TRBD1	NA	15	TRBV5-1	TRBJ2-3	CASSWTGGAADTQYF	TGCGCCAGCAGCTGGACAGGGGGCGCGGCAGATACGCAGTATTTT
NA	NA	13	TRBV11-3	TRBJ2-7	CVSSFQAQDEQYF	TGCGTCAGCAGCTTTCAGGCCCAGGACGAGCAGTACTTC
TRBD1	few	18	TRBV4-1	TRBJ1-5	CASSHHGQGVDFNQPQHF	TGCGCCAGCAGCCATCATGGACAGGGGGTCGACTTCAATCAGCCCCAGCATTTT
TRBD1	NA	14	TRBV28	TRBJ1-5	CASRGDRDRQPQHF	TGTGCCAGCAGAGGCGACAGGGATAGACAGCCCCAGCATTTT
TRBD2	NA	15	TRBV6-4	TRBJ2-5	CASSVTSGSQETQYF	TGTGCCAGCAGTGTGACTAGCGGGTCCCAAGAGACCCAGTACTTC
NA	few	14	TRBV5-6	TRBJ1-2	CASSGWQGNYGYTF	TGTGCCAGCAGCGGTTGGCAGGGTAACTATGGCTACACCTTC
TRBD1	NA	12	TRBV6-6	TRBJ2-1	CASSGRDRDKFF	TGTGCCAGCAGTGGCCGCGACAGGGACAAGTTCTTC
TRBD1	NA	17	TRBV5-1	TRBJ2-7	CASRVGTGSTMPYEQYF	TGCGCCAGCAGAGTGGGGACAGGGTCCACTATGCCTTACGAGCAGTACTTC
TRBD1	NA	16	TRBV28	TRBJ2-6	CASSLTGNTGANVLTF	TGTGCCAGCAGCTTGACAGGGAACACTGGGGCCAACGTCCTGACTTTC
TRBD1	NA	16	TRBV7-8	TRBJ1-2	CASSPNRGSVRYGYTF	TGTGCCAGCAGCCCCAACAGGGGGTCGGTTCGCTATGGCTACACCTTC
NA	NA	12	TRBV5-1	TRBJ2-7	CASSLDSNEQYF	TGCGCCAGCAGCTTGGACAGTAACGAGCAGTACTTC
NA	NA	13	TRBV29-1	TRBJ2-7	CSVEHAGAHEQYF	TGCAGCGTTGAACATGCGGGGGCCCACGAGCAGTACTTC
NA	NA	14	TRBV28	TRBJ1-5	CATSLTGDDQPQHF	TGTGCCACCTCTTTGACGGGTGATGATCAGCCCCAGCATTTT
NA	NA	15	TRBV29-1	TRBJ2-3	CSADSGAHSTDTQYF	TGCAGCGCTGATTCGGGGGCTCATAGCACAGATACGCAGTATTTT
NA	NA	14	TRBV12-3/TRBV12-4	TRBJ1-2	CASSVSPLADGYTF	TGTGCCAGCAGTGTGTCTCCTTTGGCGGATGGCTACACCTTC
TRBD2	NA	16	TRBV4-2	TRBJ2-3	CASSQDAGGRVDTQYF	TGTGCCAGCAGCCAAGATGCGGGAGGACGGGTAGATACGCAGTATTTT
NA	few	13	TRBV9	TRBJ1-1	CASSVGAGTEAFF	TGTGCCAGCAGCGTAGGGGCTGGGACTGAAGCTTTCTTT
NA	NA	13	TRBV29-1	TRBJ2-5	CSAMGDTQETQYF	TGCAGCGCCATGGGGGACACCCAAGAGACCCAGTACTTC
TRBD2	few	15	TRBV10-3	TRBJ2-3	CAISEGSSGSYTQYF	TGTGCCATCAGTGAGGGGTCTAGCGGGAGTTATACGCAGTATTTT
TRBD2	NA	15	TRBV12-3/TRBV12-4	TRBJ2-7	CASSPGTSGSWEQYF	TGTGCCAGCAGTCCCGGGACTAGCGGGAGCTGGGAGCAGTACTTC
NA	NA	17	TRBV6-5	TRBJ2-4	CASSYSTDLVAKNIQYF	TGTGCCAGCAGTTACTCGACAGATCTAGTAGCCAAAAACATTCAGTACTTC
NA	few	17	TRBV21-1	TRBJ1-4	CASISRRGGATNEKLFF	TGTGCCAGCATCTCACGGAGGGGAGGGGCAACTAATGAAAAACTGTTTTTT